These T cell receptor beta chains were read from a single sample in a study of CD8+CD57+ T cells in acquired aplastic anemia. MiXCR was run by TCRdb on the reads, yielding one entry per CDR3 protein. This sample has fewer than 150,000 distinct CDR3 sequences, with 48% found just once. The sequenced material came from sorted CD4+, CD8+, or CD8+CD57+ T cells (not recorded which) from PBMCs. These receptors were collected from a human donor in good health, serving as a control. Each CDR3 is given without its conserved first and last residue. A D gene is named only where the DNA matches it firmly. The size of a clone is reported for some rows only, either as once, few or many, or as a class for expanded clones.

J,D,size,length,V,CDR3
TRBJ2-5,TRBD2,many,16,TRBV3-1,ASSQVGTSGGAGETQY
TRBJ2-3,TRBD2,.,13,TRBV20-1,SAQGGTKSTDTQY
TRBJ2-1,TRBD1,.,10,TRBV24-1,ATGTGYNEQF
TRBJ1-2,.,.,13,TRBV15,ATSRAGTGLVGYT
TRBJ2-7,TRBD2,.,15,TRBV25-1,ASSEGLAGVILDEQY
TRBJ2-3,TRBD2,.,11,TRBV5-4,ASSPGAGGVQY
TRBJ2-5,.,many,12,TRBV20-1,SARDPLGQETQY
TRBJ2-7,TRBD1,.,12,TRBV11-2,ASSAGTGMYEQY
TRBJ2-7,.,many,12,TRBV6-1,ASSAGTRGYEQY
TRBJ1-6,.,.,13,TRBV10-3,AISESRDRNSPLH
TRBJ1-6,TRBD1,.,13,TRBV13,ASSSSGTGQSPLH
TRBJ1-2,TRBD1,.,12,TRBV29-1,SVARTGGVVGYT
TRBJ1-5,.,.,14,TRBV7-8,ASSLGAKPDNQPQH
TRBJ1-1,.,many,12,TRBV2,ASRQWGPNTEAF
TRBJ1-6,TRBD1,.,14,TRBV9,ASSVGAGTVNSPLH
TRBJ1-1,TRBD1,.,12,TRBV5-1,ASSRGTGDTEAF
TRBJ2-3,TRBD1,many,15,TRBV6-1,ASRGTVRSFSTDTQY
TRBJ1-2,.,.,10,TRBV2,ASKEANYGYT
TRBJ2-1,TRBD1,many,15,TRBV5-1,ASSSTGGRVLGNEQF
TRBJ1-2,TRBD1,.,12,TRBV7-8,ASSFGTDNYGYT
TRBJ2-7,.,.,10,TRBV7-9,ASSLARSEQY
TRBJ2-7,TRBD2,.,14,TRBV11-1,ASSLAVRGGNYEQY
TRBJ2-5,TRBD2,many,12,TRBV7-2,ASRESGGKETQY
TRBJ1-2,.,many,11,TRBV28,ASSLTSDYGYT
TRBJ2-7,.,.,13,TRBV10-2,ASSAAGRSSYEQY
TRBJ2-3,TRBD2,many,12,TRBV7-6,ASSPGTSADTQY
TRBJ1-5,.,many,13,TRBV7-8,ASSLGPGTNQPQH
TRBJ2-1,.,few,14,TRBV6-6,ASSYGGVTGGNEQF
TRBJ1-6,.,.,13,TRBV7-2,ASSVHGSPNSPLH
TRBJ2-2,.,.,13,TRBV27,ASIKDKLNTGELF
TRBJ2-7,TRBD2,few,13,TRBV7-2,ASSLGLAGGFEQY
TRBJ1-5,.,many,10,TRBV6-6,ASTIWDQPQH
TRBJ2-1,.,.,13,TRBV10-2,ASSGLKLGPNEQF
TRBJ2-3,.,many,12,TRBV7-3,ASSFGSNTDTQY
TRBJ1-5,.,.,12,TRBV25-1,ASSGTGVFAPQH
TRBJ1-2,TRBD1,many,15,TRBV5-1,ASSPGQARVVNYGYT
TRBJ1-3,TRBD1,.,14,TRBV15,ATSRVGQSSGNTIY
TRBJ2-5,.,few,10,TRBV15,ATSRRKETQY
TRBJ1-1,.,many,10,TRBV10-3,AISAGGTEAF
TRBJ2-3,TRBD2,.,14,TRBV7-3,ASSTGLAGGLGTQY
TRBJ1-5,.,.,13,TRBV4-3,ASSTIRGTNQPQH
TRBJ2-7,TRBD1,many,12,TRBV19,ASSFSGTAYEQY
TRBJ2-3,.,.,12,TRBV7-8,ASSLQGGVDTQY
TRBJ2-2,TRBD2,many,15,TRBV7-2,ASSSRLAGSDTGELF
TRBJ1-2,TRBD1,.,11,TRBV7-2,ASSQEVGGGYT
TRBJ2-3,.,.,13,TRBV12-3/TRBV12-4,ASTLESGNTDTQY
TRBJ1-2,.,many,10,TRBV29-1,SVEGVDRGYT
TRBJ2-7,.,few,9,TRBV7-9,ASSLGLEQY
TRBJ2-1,.,.,10,TRBV10-3,ASSERGDEQF
TRBJ2-3,TRBD2,.,13,TRBV10-2,ASSESASGADTQY
TRBJ2-3,TRBD2,.,14,TRBV11-2,ASRADSGRGTDTQY
TRBJ1-3,.,.,12,TRBV7-2,ASSRAGSGNTIY
TRBJ2-1,TRBD1,many,15,TRBV6-2/TRBV6-3,ASSYLSTGGRLTQQF